This T cell receptor (beta chain) was recorded in a study of T cell responses to AZD1222 COVID-19 vaccine. The CDR3 has 15 residues. Germline CDR1 SGHRS, CDR2 YFSETQ. J was trimmed by 0 bases and V by 5 bases; bases with no gene match: 5. Assay: immunoSEQ multiplex PCR; the TCRdb copy retains only in-frame clones and omits some. The top ten hold 15% to 20% of the sample, which has about 100,000 clones, roughly 90% seen once. This material consisted of peripheral blood, taken on day 0 of AZD1222 vaccination. This sequence was found in an adult in good health. The J gene is TRBJ1-2, the V gene TRBV5-1; 9 bases map to TRBD1. The CDR3, as DNA: TGCGCCAGCAGGCCCGGGACAGGGTCTAACTATGGCTACACCTTC. It encodes CASRPGTGSNYGYTF.